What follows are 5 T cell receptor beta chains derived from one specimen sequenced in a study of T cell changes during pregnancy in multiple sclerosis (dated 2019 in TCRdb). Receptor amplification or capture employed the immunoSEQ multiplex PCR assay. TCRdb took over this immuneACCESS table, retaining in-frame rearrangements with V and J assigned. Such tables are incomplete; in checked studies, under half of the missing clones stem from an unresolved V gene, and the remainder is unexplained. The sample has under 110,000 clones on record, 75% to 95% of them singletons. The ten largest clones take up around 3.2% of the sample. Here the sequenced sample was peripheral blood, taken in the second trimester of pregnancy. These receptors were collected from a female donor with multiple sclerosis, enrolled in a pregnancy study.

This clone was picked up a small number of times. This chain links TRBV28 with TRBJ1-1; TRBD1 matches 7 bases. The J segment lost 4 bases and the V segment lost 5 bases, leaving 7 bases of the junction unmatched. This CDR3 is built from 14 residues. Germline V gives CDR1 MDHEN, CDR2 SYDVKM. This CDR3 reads CASSPFAGGTEAFF. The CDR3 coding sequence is TGTGCCAGCAGTCCCTTTGCAGGGGGCACTGAAGCTTTCTTT. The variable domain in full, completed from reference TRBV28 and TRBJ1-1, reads DVKVTQSSRYLVKRTGEKVFLECVQDMDHENMFWYRQDPGLGLRLIYFSYDVKMKEKGDIPEGYSVSREKKERFSLILESASTNQTSMYLCASSPFAGGTEAFFGQGTRLTVV.

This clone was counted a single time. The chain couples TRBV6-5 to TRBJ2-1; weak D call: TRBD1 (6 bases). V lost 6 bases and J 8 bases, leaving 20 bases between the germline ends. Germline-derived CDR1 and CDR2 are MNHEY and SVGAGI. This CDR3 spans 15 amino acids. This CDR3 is CASSLTGGQIDEQFF. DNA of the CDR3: TGTGCCAGCAGCCTGACAGGAGGTCAAATCGATGAGCAGTTCTTC.

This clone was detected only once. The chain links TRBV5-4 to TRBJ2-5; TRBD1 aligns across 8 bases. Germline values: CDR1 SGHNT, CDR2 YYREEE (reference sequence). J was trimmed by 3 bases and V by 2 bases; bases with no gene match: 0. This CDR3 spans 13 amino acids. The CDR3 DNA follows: TGTGCCAGCAGCTTACAGGGGGAAGAGACCCAGTACTTC. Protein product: CASSLQGEETQYF.

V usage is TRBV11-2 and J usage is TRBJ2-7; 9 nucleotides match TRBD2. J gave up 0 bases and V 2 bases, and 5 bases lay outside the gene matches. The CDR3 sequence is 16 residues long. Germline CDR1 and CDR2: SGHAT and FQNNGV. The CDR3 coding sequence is TGTGCCAGCAGCTTAATAGCGGGAGTCCCCTCCTACGAGCAGTACTTC. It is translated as CASSLIAGVPSYEQYF.

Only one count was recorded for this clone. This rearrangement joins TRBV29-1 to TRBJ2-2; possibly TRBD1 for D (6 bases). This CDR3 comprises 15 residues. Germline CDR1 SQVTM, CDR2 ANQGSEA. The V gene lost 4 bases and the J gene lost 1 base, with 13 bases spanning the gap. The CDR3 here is CSVGGLAMNTGELFF. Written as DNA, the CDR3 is TGCAGCGTTGGGGGGCTGGCAATGAACACCGGGGAGCTGTTTTTT.